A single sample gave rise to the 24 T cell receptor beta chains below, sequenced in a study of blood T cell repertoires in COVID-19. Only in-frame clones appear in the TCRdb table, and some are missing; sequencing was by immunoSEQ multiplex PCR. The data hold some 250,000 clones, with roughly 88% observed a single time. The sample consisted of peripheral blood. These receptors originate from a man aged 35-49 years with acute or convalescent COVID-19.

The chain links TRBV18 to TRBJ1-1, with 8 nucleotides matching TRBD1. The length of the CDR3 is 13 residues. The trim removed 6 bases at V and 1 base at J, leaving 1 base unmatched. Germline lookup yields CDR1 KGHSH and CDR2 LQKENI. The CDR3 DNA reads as TGTGCCAGCTCGGACAGGGAGAACACTGAAGCTTTCTTT. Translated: CASSDRENTEAFF.

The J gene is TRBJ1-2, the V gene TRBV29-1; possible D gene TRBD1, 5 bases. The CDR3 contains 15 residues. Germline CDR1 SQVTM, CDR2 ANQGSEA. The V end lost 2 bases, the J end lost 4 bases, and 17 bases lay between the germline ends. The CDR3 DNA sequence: TGCAGCGTTGAAATGGGGCAGGGACTAATCTATGGCTACACCTTC. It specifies CSVEMGQGLIYGYTF.

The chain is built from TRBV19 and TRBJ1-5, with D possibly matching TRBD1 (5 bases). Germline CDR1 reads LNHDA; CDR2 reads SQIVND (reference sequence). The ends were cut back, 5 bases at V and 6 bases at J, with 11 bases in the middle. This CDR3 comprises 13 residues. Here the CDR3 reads CASSPGRAQPQHF. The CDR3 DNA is TGTGCCAGTAGTCCCGGCAGGGCTCAGCCCCAGCATTTT.

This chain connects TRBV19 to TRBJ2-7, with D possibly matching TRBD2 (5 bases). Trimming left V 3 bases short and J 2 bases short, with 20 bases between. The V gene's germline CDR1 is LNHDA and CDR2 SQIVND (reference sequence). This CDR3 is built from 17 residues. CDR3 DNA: TGTGCCAGTAGTATGTCTTCGTCGAGGGATTCAACCTACGAGCAGTACTTC. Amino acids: CASSMSSSRDSTYEQYF. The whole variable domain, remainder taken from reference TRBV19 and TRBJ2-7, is DGGITQSPKYLFRKEGQNVTLSCEQNLNHDAMYWYRQDPGQGLRLIYYSQIVNDFQKGDIAEGYSVSREKKESFPLTVTSAQKNPTAFYLCASSMSSSRDSTYEQYFGPGTRLTVT.

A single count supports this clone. CDR3 protein: CASSLKGVGNTIYF. CDR3 DNA sequence: TGTGCCAGCAGCCTCAAGGGGGTCGGAAACACCATATATTTT. The chain recombines TRBV5-4 with TRBJ1-3, with D perhaps TRBD1 (6 bases). V was pared by 4 bases and J by 4 bases, with 12 bases between. The CDR3 is made up of 14 amino acids. Germline CDR1 reads SGHNT; CDR2 reads YYREEE (reference sequence).

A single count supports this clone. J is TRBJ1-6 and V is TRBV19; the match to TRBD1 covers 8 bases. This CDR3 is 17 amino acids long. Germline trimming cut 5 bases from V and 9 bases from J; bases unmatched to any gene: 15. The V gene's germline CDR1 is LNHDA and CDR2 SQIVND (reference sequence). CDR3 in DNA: TGTGCCAGTAGTTCCCGGGACAGGCGGCGTACGGGTTCACCCCTCCACTTT. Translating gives CASSSRDRRRTGSPLHF.

CDR3 residues: CASSLALRDTQYF. Written as DNA, the CDR3 is TGTGCCAGCAGCTTAGCACTAAGAGATACGCAGTATTTT. The rearrangement joins TRBV7-2 to TRBJ2-3; D call uncertain. V gave up 0 bases and J gave up 5 bases, with 6 bases separating them. The germline CDR1 and CDR2 sequences are SGHTA and FQGNSA. The CDR3 has 13 residues.

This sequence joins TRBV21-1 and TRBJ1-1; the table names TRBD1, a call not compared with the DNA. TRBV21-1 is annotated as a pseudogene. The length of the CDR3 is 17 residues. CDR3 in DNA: TGTGCCAGCAGCAAGGTGAAATTTTCAGGACAGGGGAAGGAAGCTTTCTTT. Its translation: CASSKVKFSGQGKEAFF.

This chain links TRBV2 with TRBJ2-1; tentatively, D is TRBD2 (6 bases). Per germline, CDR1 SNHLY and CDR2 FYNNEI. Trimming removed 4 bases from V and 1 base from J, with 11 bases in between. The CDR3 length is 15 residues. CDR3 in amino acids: CASSAGLGSYNEQFF. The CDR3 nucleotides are TGTGCCAGCAGTGCGGGACTCGGATCCTACAATGAGCAGTTCTTC.

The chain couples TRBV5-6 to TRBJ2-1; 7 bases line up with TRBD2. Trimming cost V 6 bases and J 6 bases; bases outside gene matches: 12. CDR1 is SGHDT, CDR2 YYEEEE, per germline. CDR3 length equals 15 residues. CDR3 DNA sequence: TGTGCCAGCACCATAAGACTAGCTAGTTTCAATGAGCAGTTCTTC. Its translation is CASTIRLASFNEQFF.

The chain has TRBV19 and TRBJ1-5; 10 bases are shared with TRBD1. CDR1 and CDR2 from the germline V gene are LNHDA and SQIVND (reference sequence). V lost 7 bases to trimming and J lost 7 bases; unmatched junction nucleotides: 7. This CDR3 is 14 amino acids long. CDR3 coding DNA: TGTGCCAGTACCAAAGGACAGGGGGAACAGCCCCAGCATTTT. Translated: CASTKGQGEQPQHF.

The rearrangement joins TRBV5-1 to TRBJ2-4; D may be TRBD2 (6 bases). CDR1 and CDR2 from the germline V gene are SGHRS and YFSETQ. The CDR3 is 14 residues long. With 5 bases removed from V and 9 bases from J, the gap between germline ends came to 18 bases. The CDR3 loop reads CASSWDSRAGIQYF. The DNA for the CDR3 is TGCGCCAGCAGTTGGGACTCTAGGGCTGGCATTCAGTACTTC.

CDR3 amino acids: CARKPTGHSPLHF. CDR3 DNA: TGTGCCAGGAAACCGACAGGGCATTCACCCCTCCACTTT. V usage is TRBV2 and J usage is TRBJ1-6, with TRBD1 matching 7 bases. The CDR3 spans 13 residues. Germline values: CDR1 SNHLY, CDR2 FYNNEI. V gave up 9 bases and J gave up 8 bases; unmatched junction bases: 7. Supplemented by reference TRBV2 and TRBJ1-6, the full variable domain reads EPEVTQTPSHQVTQMGQEVILRCVPISNHLYFYWYRQILGQKVEFLVSFYNNEISEKSEIFDDQFSVERPDGSNFTLKIRSTKLEDSAMYFCARKPTGHSPLHFGNGTRLTVT.

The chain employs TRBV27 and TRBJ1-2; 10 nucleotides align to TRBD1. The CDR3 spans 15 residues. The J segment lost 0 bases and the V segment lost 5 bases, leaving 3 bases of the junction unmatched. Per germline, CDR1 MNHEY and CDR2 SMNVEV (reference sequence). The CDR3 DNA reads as TGTGCCAGCAGTCCCGACAGGGGGCCTAACTATGGCTACACCTTC. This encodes CASSPDRGPNYGYTF.

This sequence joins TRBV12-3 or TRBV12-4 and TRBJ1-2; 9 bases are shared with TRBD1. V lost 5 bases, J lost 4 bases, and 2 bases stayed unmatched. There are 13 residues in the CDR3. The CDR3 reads CASSPGQGYGYTF. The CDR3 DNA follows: TGTGCCAGCAGTCCGGGACAGGGCTATGGCTACACCTTC.

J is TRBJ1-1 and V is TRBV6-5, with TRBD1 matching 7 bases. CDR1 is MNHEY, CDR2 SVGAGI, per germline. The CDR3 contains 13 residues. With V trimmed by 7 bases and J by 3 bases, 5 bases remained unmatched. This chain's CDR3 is CASTNTGDTEAFF. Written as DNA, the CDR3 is TGTGCCAGCACTAATACAGGGGACACTGAAGCTTTCTTT.

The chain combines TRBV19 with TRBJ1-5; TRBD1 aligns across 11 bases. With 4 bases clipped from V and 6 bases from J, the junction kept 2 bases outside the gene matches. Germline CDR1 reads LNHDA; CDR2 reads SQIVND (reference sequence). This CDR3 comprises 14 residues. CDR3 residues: CASSRGQGVQPQHF. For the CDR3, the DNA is TGTGCCAGTAGTAGGGGACAGGGGGTTCAGCCCCAGCATTTT.

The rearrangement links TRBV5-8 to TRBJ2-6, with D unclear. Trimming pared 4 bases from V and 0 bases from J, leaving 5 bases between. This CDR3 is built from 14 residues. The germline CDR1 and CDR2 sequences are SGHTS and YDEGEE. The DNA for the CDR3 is TGTGCCAGCAGCGTACTCTCTGGGGCCAACGTCCTGACTTTC. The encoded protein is CASSVLSGANVLTF.

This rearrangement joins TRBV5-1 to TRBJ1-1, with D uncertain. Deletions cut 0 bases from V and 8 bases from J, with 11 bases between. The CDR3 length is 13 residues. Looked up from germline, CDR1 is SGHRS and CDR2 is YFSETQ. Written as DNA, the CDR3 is TGCGCCAGCAGCTTGGCCGAGAGAAGAGAAGCTTTCTTT. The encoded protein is CASSLAERREAFF.

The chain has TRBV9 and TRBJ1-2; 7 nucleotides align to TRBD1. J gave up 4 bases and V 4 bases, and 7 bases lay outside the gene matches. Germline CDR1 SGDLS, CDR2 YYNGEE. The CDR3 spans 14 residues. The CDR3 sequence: CASSLEGAGYGYTF. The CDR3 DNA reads TGTGCCAGCAGCCTTGAGGGGGCTGGCTATGGCTACACCTTC.

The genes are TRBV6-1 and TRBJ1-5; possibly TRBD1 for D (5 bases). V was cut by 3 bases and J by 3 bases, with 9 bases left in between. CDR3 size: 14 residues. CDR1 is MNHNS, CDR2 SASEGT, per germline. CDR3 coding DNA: TGTGCCAGCAGTGATCAGGGTGCCAATCAGCCCCAGCATTTT. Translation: CASSDQGANQPQHF.

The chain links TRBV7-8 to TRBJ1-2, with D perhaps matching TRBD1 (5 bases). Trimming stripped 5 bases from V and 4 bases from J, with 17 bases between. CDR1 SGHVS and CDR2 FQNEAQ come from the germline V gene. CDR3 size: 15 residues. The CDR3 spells CASSLQTGGVYGYTF. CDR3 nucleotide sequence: TGTGCCAGCAGCCTACAGACTGGGGGGGTCTATGGCTACACCTTC.

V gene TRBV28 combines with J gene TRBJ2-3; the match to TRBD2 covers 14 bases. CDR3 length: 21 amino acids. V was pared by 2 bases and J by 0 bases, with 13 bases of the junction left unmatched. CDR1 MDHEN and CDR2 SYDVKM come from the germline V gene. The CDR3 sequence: CASSLLGLAGGGVSSTDTQYF. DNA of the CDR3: TGTGCCAGCAGTTTACTCGGACTAGCGGGAGGAGGGGTCTCTAGCACAGATACGCAGTATTTT. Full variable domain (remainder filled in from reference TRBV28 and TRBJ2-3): DVKVTQSSRYLVKRTGEKVFLECVQDMDHENMFWYRQDPGLGLRLIYFSYDVKMKEKGDIPEGYSVSREKKERFSLILESASTNQTSMYLCASSLLGLAGGGVSSTDTQYFGPGTRLTVL.

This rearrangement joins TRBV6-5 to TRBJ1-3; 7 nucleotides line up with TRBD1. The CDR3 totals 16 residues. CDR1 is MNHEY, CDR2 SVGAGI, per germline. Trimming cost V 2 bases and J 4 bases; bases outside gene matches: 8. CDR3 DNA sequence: TGTGCCAGCAGTTACCGCCGAGGGGGCGCAGGAAACACCATATATTTT. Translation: CASSYRRGGAGNTIYF.